This T cell receptor beta chain was documented in a study of T cell therapy after organ transplantation. Study as a whole: Of around 10 patients, eight responded clinically and two did not.

Turning to this clone: The target antigen is unknown.

Overall study results and limits: Both transferred clonotypes and endogenous ones absent from products apparently reconstituted. Few nonresponder expansions may reflect low coverage from poor CD8+ yield.

There are 14 residues in the CDR3. The V and J ends lost 4 bases and 3 bases respectively, with 10 bases between them. Germline CDR1 reads SNHLY; CDR2 reads FYNNEI. The protocol was immunoSEQ multiplex PCR, while the TCRdb copy is restricted to in-frame clones and leaves out a portion. Here the sample spans roughly 48,000 clones, roughly 93% being singletons. These patients had received solid-organ transplants and had drug-resistant or recurrent cytomegalovirus. The sequencing used CD8+ T cells from blood, collected before autologous CMV-specific T cell therapy. The chain employs TRBV2 and TRBJ1-5; no clear D. This clonotype was sampled from a human patient who had received a solid organ transplant and had CMV disease. This CDR3 is CASSANSVNQPQHF. The CDR3 nucleotides are TGTGCCAGCAGTGCTAACAGCGTCAATCAGCCCCAGCATTTT.